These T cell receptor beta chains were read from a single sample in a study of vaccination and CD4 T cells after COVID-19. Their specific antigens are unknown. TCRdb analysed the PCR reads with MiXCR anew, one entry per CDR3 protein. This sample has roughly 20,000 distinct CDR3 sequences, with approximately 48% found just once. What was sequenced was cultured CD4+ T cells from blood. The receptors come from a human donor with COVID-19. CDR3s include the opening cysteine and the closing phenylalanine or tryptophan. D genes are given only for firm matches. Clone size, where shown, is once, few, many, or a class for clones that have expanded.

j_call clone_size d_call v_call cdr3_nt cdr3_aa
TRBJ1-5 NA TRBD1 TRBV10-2 TGCGCCAGCAGTGTTACAGGGGGCATCAATCAGCCCCAGCATTTT CASSVTGGINQPQHF
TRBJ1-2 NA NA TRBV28 TGTGCCAGCAGTTTCGGCGTCAGGGTGGGGGACTATGGCTACACCTTC CASSFGVRVGDYGYTF
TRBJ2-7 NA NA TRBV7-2 TGTGCCAGCAGCCCCTTGGCTAACGAGCAGTACTTC CASSPLANEQYF
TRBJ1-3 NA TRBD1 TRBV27 TGTGCCAGCAGTCCACTCACGACAGGGTCTGGAAACACCATATATTTT CASSPLTTGSGNTIYF
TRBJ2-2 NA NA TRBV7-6 TGTGCTAGCAGCTTAGTTGGCGGGACGAACACCGGGGAGCTGTTTTTT CASSLVGGTNTGELFF
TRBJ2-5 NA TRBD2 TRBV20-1 TGCAGTGCCCACTGGGGAGGGCTGGAGACCCAGTACTTC CSAHWGGLETQYF
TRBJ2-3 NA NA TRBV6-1 TGTGCCAGCAGCGCCCTGGGGGGCGGGTCTGATACGCAGTATTTT CASSALGGGSDTQYF
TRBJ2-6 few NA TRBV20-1 TGCAGTGCTAGGAAGGGCCTCTGGGCCAACGTCCTGACTTTC CSARKGLWANVLTF
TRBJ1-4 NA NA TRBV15 TGTGCCACCAGCGGGTTCGGGAGAGGTGCAACTAATGAAAAACTGTTTTTT CATSGFGRGATNEKLFF
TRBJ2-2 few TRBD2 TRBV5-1 TGCGCCAGCAGCCAAAAGAGGACTAGCCCCGGGGAGCTGTTTTTT CASSQKRTSPGELFF
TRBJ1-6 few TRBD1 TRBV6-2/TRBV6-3 TGTGCCAGCAGAGGACAGGGGGTAGGTAATTCACCCCTCCACTTT CASRGQGVGNSPLHF
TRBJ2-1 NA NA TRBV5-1 TGCGCCAGCAGCCAATACGATACCGCCAATGAGCAGTTCTTC CASSQYDTANEQFF
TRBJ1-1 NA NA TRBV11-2 TGTGCCAGCAGCTTAGGACAGCTTATGAACACTGAAGCTTTCTTT CASSLGQLMNTEAFF
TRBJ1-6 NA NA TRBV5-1 TGCGCCAGCAGCTTAGAGGGATCCGGTAATTCACCCCTCCACTTT CASSLEGSGNSPLHF
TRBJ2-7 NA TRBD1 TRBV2 TGTGCCAGCAGTGGCAGGGGGCTCTACGAGCAGTACTTC CASSGRGLYEQYF
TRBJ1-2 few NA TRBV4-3 TGCGCCAGCAGCTTGGTACAGGGCTATGGCTACACCTTC CASSLVQGYGYTF